Below are 27 T cell receptor beta chains sequenced from a single sample in a study of shared clonotypes between healthy human individuals. Libraries were prepared by immunoSEQ multiplex PCR; TCRdb keeps only in-frame clonotypes and omits some of them. The sample holds approximately 180,000 clones, approximately 92% seen once. What was sequenced was naive CD4+ T cells sorted from blood. Described subset: CD45RA+ positively selected. The origin of the receptors is a woman in her twenties or thirties in good health.

This clone was detected only a few times. The rearrangement joins TRBV13 to TRBJ2-7; TRBD1 agrees at 8 bases. CDR3 size: 14 residues. Germline CDR1 and CDR2: PRHDT and FYEKMQ (reference sequence). V was pared by 5 bases and J by 2 bases, with 5 bases of the junction left unmatched. The CDR3 nucleotides read TGTGCCAGCAGCCCTGGGACAGGTCCCTACGAGCAGTACTTC. Its protein is CASSPGTGPYEQYF.

This chain connects TRBV5-1 to TRBJ2-5; D ambiguous. The CDR3 is 14 residues long. The V end lost 0 bases, the J end lost 2 bases, and 8 bases lay between the germline ends. Germline V gene sequence: CDR1 SGHRS, CDR2 YFSETQ. This CDR3 reads CASSLEHSQETQYF. The DNA of the CDR3 is TGCGCCAGCAGCTTGGAGCACTCGCAAGAGACCCAGTACTTC.

In regard to this clone: The sample carries other DNA sequences with the same CDR3. The chain links TRBV20-1 to TRBJ1-3; unclear D gene. Germline-derived CDR1 and CDR2 are DFQATT and SNEGSKA (reference sequence). The ends were cut back, 3 bases at V and 4 bases at J, with 4 bases in the middle. The CDR3 runs to 11 residues. CDR3 region: CSARWGNTIYF. Written as DNA, the CDR3 is TGCAGTGCTAGGTGGGGAAACACCATATATTTT.

This clone was observed a single time. The chain has TRBV27 and TRBJ1-1; 8 bases align to TRBD1. The ends lost 3 bases at V and 1 base at J; junction bases unmatched: 10. CDR1 is MNHEY, CDR2 SMNVEV, per germline (reference sequence). The CDR3 sequence is 17 residues long. The CDR3: CASSFGRGQGWNTEAFF. In DNA, the CDR3 is TGTGCCAGCAGTTTCGGACGAGGACAGGGATGGAACACTGAAGCTTTCTTT.

The chain combines TRBV7-2 with TRBJ2-5; 9 bases fit TRBD1. The J call is in doubt because the DNA end fits TRBJ2-7 better. This CDR3 is built from 14 residues. CDR1 is SGHTA and CDR2 is FQGNSA in the germline V gene. CDR3 coding DNA: TGTGCCAGCAGCTCGGGACAGGGCCCCTACGAGCAGTACTTC. Encoded protein: CASSSGQGPYEQYF.

The V and J genes are TRBV28 and TRBJ2-7; weak D call: TRBD1 (6 bases). The V end was cut by 6 bases, the J end by 2 bases, with 17 bases between. There are 15 residues in the CDR3. Germline V gene data show CDR1 as MDHEN and CDR2 as SYDVKM. The DNA for the CDR3 is TGTGCCAGCAGGTTAGGGTCGGACAGAACCTACGAGCAGTACTTC. Protein: CASRLGSDRTYEQYF.

This chain uses TRBV10-3 with TRBJ1-4; D is perhaps TRBD1 (5 bases). The CDR3 length is 13 residues. The germline CDR1 and CDR2 sequences are ENHRY and SYGVKD. The V gene lost 4 bases and the J gene lost 3 bases, with 6 bases spanning the gap. The CDR3 is CAISGQSNEKLFF. In nucleotides, the CDR3 is TGTGCCATCAGTGGACAGTCTAATGAAAAACTGTTTTTT.

The chain is built from TRBV5-1 and TRBJ2-7; the match to TRBD1 covers 8 bases. Per the germline V gene, CDR1 is SGHRS and CDR2 is YFSETQ. This CDR3 contains 14 residues. The V segment lost 3 bases and the J segment 1 base; nucleotides outside the gene matches: 3. The CDR3 DNA is TGCGCCAGCAGCTCCTGGACAGGGTCCTACGAGCAGTACTTC. This gives the protein CASSSWTGSYEQYF.

The V and J genes are TRBV28 and TRBJ2-7; 10 bases map to TRBD1. The germline V gene encodes CDR1 MDHEN and CDR2 SYDVKM. J gave up 4 bases and V 2 bases, and 5 bases lay outside the gene matches. The CDR3 spans 15 residues. The CDR3 reads CASSLMTGGRYEQYF. The CDR3 bases are TGTGCCAGCAGTTTAATGACAGGGGGCCGATACGAGCAGTACTTC.

The CDR3 here is CATSRGQGGNSPLHF. CDR3 nucleotides: TGTGCCACCAGCAGAGGGCAGGGTGGCAATTCACCCCTCCACTTT. The V call is TRBV15, the J call TRBJ1-6; perhaps TRBD1 as D (5 bases). The V end was cut by 1 base, the J end by 7 bases, with 11 bases between. Germline values: CDR1 LNHNV, CDR2 YYDKDF (reference sequence). The CDR3 consists of 15 residues. Full variable domain (missing parts from reference TRBV15 and TRBJ1-6): DAMVIQNPRYQVTQFGKPVTLSCSQTLNHNVMYWYQQKSSQAPKLLFHYYDKDFNNEADTPDNFQSRRPNTSFCFLDIRSPGLGDTAMYLCATSRGQGGNSPLHFGNGTRLTVT.

Only a few counts were recorded for this clone. The chain joins TRBV18 to TRBJ2-7; 7 bases map to TRBD1. This CDR3 has 14 amino acids. Germline V gene lookup returns CDR1 KGHSH and CDR2 LQKENI. Trimming removed 3 bases from V and 0 bases from J; junction bases left unmatched: 2. The CDR3 DNA sequence: TGTGCCAGCTCACCCTGGGACAGCTCCTACGAGCAGTACTTC. This translates into CASSPWDSSYEQYF.

The chain couples TRBV28 to TRBJ1-2, with a possible D match to TRBD1 (6 bases). This CDR3 comprises 13 residues. The V gene's germline CDR1 is MDHEN and CDR2 SYDVKM. Trimming pared 9 bases from V and 2 bases from J, leaving 13 bases between. In DNA, the CDR3 is TGTGCCAGTGGAACGGGGGCCAACTATGGCTACACCTTC. Protein sequence: CASGTGANYGYTF.

This chain joins TRBV11-2 and TRBJ1-2; weak D call: TRBD1 (5 bases). Germline CDR1 reads SGHAT; CDR2 reads FQNNGV. This CDR3 contains 13 residues. The V end lost 0 bases, the J end lost 6 bases, and 8 bases lay between the germline ends. The DNA for the CDR3 is TGTGCCAGCAGCTTAGATTGGGGGGATGGCTACACCTTC. Protein product: CASSLDWGDGYTF.

V is TRBV5-6 and J is TRBJ1-5; D gene ambiguous. Between the trimmed V and J ends, which lost 0 bases and 5 bases, there was a span of 6 bases. This CDR3 is built from 13 residues. Looked up from germline, CDR1 is SGHDT and CDR2 is YYEEEE. In nucleotides, the CDR3 is TGTGCCAGCAGCTTGGGAGGAGATCAGCCCCAGCATTTT. Residues: CASSLGGDQPQHF.

The chain uses TRBV27 and TRBJ2-2; 12 bases line up with TRBD2. This CDR3 contains 19 residues. V lost 2 bases to trimming and J lost 1 base; unmatched junction nucleotides: 8. Germline V gene lookup returns CDR1 MNHEY and CDR2 SMNVEV (reference sequence). The CDR3 DNA sequence: TGTGCCAGCAGTTTAAGAACGAGGGGACTAGCGGGGAACACCGGGGAGCTGTTTTTT. Protein product: CASSLRTRGLAGNTGELFF.

This chain joins TRBV5-5 and TRBJ2-7; no definite D call. V lost 2 bases and J lost 5, with 8 bases in between. CDR3 length: 12 residues. Germline CDR1 is SGHKS and CDR2 is YYEKEE (reference sequence). The DNA of the CDR3 is TGTGCCAGCAGCTTTGCTTTAAACGAGCAGTACTTC. It encodes CASSFALNEQYF.

This rearrangement joins TRBV28 to TRBJ2-5; the D gene is possibly TRBD1 (6 bases). The DNA end lines up better with TRBJ2-7; the J call may be wrong. CDR3 length equals 13 residues. Germline lookup yields CDR1 MDHEN and CDR2 SYDVKM. Here the CDR3 DNA reads TGTGCCACTAGACCCGGACAGTCCTACGAGCAGTACTTC. This encodes CATRPGQSYEQYF.

In DNA, the CDR3 is TGCGCCAGCTGGGGCGGTCAAAACACCGGGGAGCTGTTTTTT. Protein product: CASWGGQNTGELFF. V usage is TRBV10-2 and J usage is TRBJ2-2, with D maybe TRBD1 (5 bases). V lost 8 bases and J 2 bases, leaving 12 bases between the germline ends. The CDR3 spans 14 residues. Germline V gene sequence: CDR1 WSHSY, CDR2 SAAADI.

The rearrangement links TRBV10-2 to TRBJ1-1; possible D gene TRBD1, 5 bases. Trimming stripped 2 bases from V and 1 base from J, with 11 bases between. Germline V gene data show CDR1 as WSHSY and CDR2 as SAAADI. The CDR3 spans 15 residues. The CDR3 DNA reads as TGCGCCAGCAGTGAGGGCCCAGGGAAGAACACTGAAGCTTTCTTT. Its translation is CASSEGPGKNTEAFF.

CDR3 bases: TGTGCCAGCAGTTACTCGGGACAGCATGAGCAGTTCTTC. Translated: CASSYSGQHEQFF. The chain carries TRBV6-6 and TRBJ2-1; TRBD1 aligns across 7 bases. The CDR3 totals 13 residues. Trimming at V came to 0 bases and at J to 8 bases, leaving 1 base not matched to a gene. Germline assignment: CDR1 MNHNY and CDR2 SVGAGI (reference sequence).

The chain links TRBV20-1 to TRBJ1-2; no firm D call. The CDR3 covers 11 residues. V lost 6 bases and J lost 4, with 9 bases in between. The germline gives CDR1 DFQATT, CDR2 SNEGSKA (reference sequence). CDR3 protein: CSATTGYGYTF. CDR3 bases: TGCAGTGCAACGACCGGCTATGGCTACACCTTC.

The V gene is TRBV28, the J gene TRBJ2-7; the D gene is possibly TRBD2 (6 bases). This CDR3 region has 14 residues. Looked up from germline, CDR1 is MDHEN and CDR2 is SYDVKM. Deletions cut 4 bases from V and 2 bases from J, with 12 bases between. The CDR3 loop is CASSSFSGTYEQYF. CDR3 bases: TGTGCCAGCAGTTCTTTTAGCGGCACCTACGAGCAGTACTTC.

The gene calls are TRBV7-9 and TRBJ2-7, with 7 positions matching TRBD1. This CDR3 has 14 amino acids. CDR1 and CDR2 from the germline V gene are SEHNR and FQNEAQ (reference sequence). V shed 5 bases, J shed 2 bases, and the junction held 6 bases outside the gene matches. The CDR3 DNA follows: TGTGCCAGCAGCCAAAGACAGGGAACCTACGAGCAGTACTTC. This encodes CASSQRQGTYEQYF.

V gene TRBV9 combines with J gene TRBJ2-3; D may be TRBD2 (6 bases). Trimming cost V 0 bases and J 6 bases, with 11 bases left between them. CDR3 length equals 14 residues. Germline CDR1 SGDLS, CDR2 YYNGEE. The CDR3 bases are TGTGCCAGCAGCGTAGGGAGGGGCATCGATACGCAGTATTTT. Its protein product is CASSVGRGIDTQYF.

The chain links TRBV11-2 to TRBJ1-1; D remains ambiguous. The V gene's germline CDR1 is SGHAT and CDR2 FQNNGV. The V end was cut by 1 base, the J end by 9 bases, with 6 bases between. This CDR3 contains 11 residues. Here the CDR3 DNA reads TGTGCCAGCAGCTTAGGTTCCAAAGCTTTCTTT. It translates to CASSLGSKAFF.

This clone was recorded only once. The chain joins TRBV27 to TRBJ1-5; 7 nucleotides agree with TRBD1. Germline V gene data show CDR1 as MNHEY and CDR2 as SMNVEV (reference sequence). Trimming cost V 7 bases and J 4 bases; bases outside gene matches: 10. This CDR3 contains 15 residues. This CDR3 reads CASKDRALRNQPQHF. In DNA, the CDR3 is TGTGCCAGCAAAGACAGGGCTCTTCGGAATCAGCCCCAGCATTTT.

This chain joins TRBV6-5 and TRBJ1-1, with D perhaps TRBD1 (5 bases). V was shortened by 6 bases and J by 3 bases, with 17 bases between the two germline ends. The length of the CDR3 is 15 residues. The V gene's germline CDR1 is MNHEY and CDR2 SVGAGI. The CDR3 region has the DNA TGTGCCAGCAGCCCACCAGGGAAGAGGTACACTGAAGCTTTCTTT. This gives the protein CASSPPGKRYTEAFF.